These T cell receptor beta chains were read from a single sample in a study of cytomegalovirus exposure and HLA in healthy donors. Sequencing used immunoSEQ multiplex PCR; TCRdb keeps in-frame clones, though not all of them. The top ten hold around 0.31% of the sample, which has under 200,000 clones, 80% to 90% seen once. Material: PBMCs. The source of these receptors is a woman aged 30 to 39 in good health and CMV-seronegative. Both conserved end residues are part of each CDR3. D genes are given only for firm matches. Clone size is shown for a subset of rows, as once, few, many or a class of expanded clone.

NA	TRBJ1-1	once	15	TRBV28	TGTGCCAGCACTTTCGATAGGACAGAGAACACTGAAGCTTTCTTT	CASTFDRTENTEAFF
NA	TRBJ2-7	NA	14	TRBV5-1	TGCGCCAGCAAGGGCGGACTGACGTCCTACGAGCAGTACTTC	CASKGGLTSYEQYF
NA	TRBJ2-2	NA	14	TRBV5-4	TGTGCCAGCAGCTTGGGCGGCAACTCCGGGGAGCTGTTTTTT	CASSLGGNSGELFF
NA	TRBJ1-2	NA	14	TRBV13	TGTGCCAGCAGCTTAGGGGAGACTAACTATGGCTACACCTTC	CASSLGETNYGYTF
TRBD1	TRBJ2-7	NA	12	TRBV6-1	TGTGCCAGCAGGAGACAGGGTGACGAGCAGTACTTC	CASRRQGDEQYF
NA	TRBJ2-7	once	14	TRBV6-6	TGTGCCAGCAGTCGGACTATTCATACCTACGAGCAGTACTTC	CASSRTIHTYEQYF
TRBD2	TRBJ2-7	NA	16	TRBV7-9	TGTGCCAGCAGCTCCCGGCCAGCGGGAGTCAGCTACGAGCAGTACTTC	CASSSRPAGVSYEQYF
NA	TRBJ2-7	few	12	TRBV11-2	TGTGCCAGCAGCAAACAGGGCTACGAGCAGTACTTC	CASSKQGYEQYF
NA	TRBJ2-7	NA	16	TRBV10-3	TGTGCCATCAGTGAGAGCTATGGGACAAATACCTACGAGCAGTACTTC	CAISESYGTNTYEQYF
TRBD2	TRBJ2-3	NA	16	TRBV29-1	TGCAGCGTTGCCAGGAATAGCGGGGGAAGCACAGATACGCAGTATTTT	CSVARNSGGSTDTQYF
NA	TRBJ1-2	NA	14	TRBV2	TGTGCCAGCAGTGAGACGGTCCAGGGCTATGGCTACACCTTC	CASSETVQGYGYTF
NA	TRBJ2-3	once	13	TRBV6-6	TGTGCCAGCAGTCTAGACAGCACAGATACGCAGTATTTT	CASSLDSTDTQYF
TRBD1	TRBJ1-3	NA	21	TRBV10-2	TGCGCCAGGGGGACAGAAGCTTTTACTTGGGCTCTATTAGTATCTGGAAACACCATATATTTT	CARGTEAFTWALLVSGNTIYF
NA	TRBJ1-6	NA	16	TRBV6-1	TGTGCCAGCAGTGAAGCGAGCTGGGGGAGGGTTGGGCCCCTCCACTTT	CASSEASWGRVGPLHF
TRBD2	TRBJ2-7	once	14	TRBV6-6	TGTGCCAGCAGCGAACTAGCGGGAGGATACGAGCAGTACTTC	CASSELAGGYEQYF
TRBD2	TRBJ2-3	few	13	TRBV7-2	TGTGCCAGCAGCTTTTGGACTAGAGATACGCAGTATTTT	CASSFWTRDTQYF
NA	TRBJ2-3	NA	15	TRBV28	TGTGCCAGCCAAAAGCGGACCCCTAGCACAGATACGCAGTATTTT	CASQKRTPSTDTQYF
NA	TRBJ2-2	NA	15	TRBV11-3	TGTGCCAGCAGCTTAGGGGTAGCTACCACCGGGGAGCTGTTTTTT	CASSLGVATTGELFF
NA	TRBJ2-5	NA	14	TRBV13	TGTGCCAGCAGCCCATCACTAGCCGAGGAGACCCAGTACTTC	CASSPSLAEETQYF
TRBD1	TRBJ1-4	NA	12	TRBV28	TGTGCCAGCAGTCTCTCCTGGACAGGACTGTTTTTT	CASSLSWTGLFF
TRBD1	TRBJ2-2	NA	15	TRBV5-1	TGCGCCAGCAGCTTGTTGACAGGGAGAGGCGGGGAGCTGTTTTTT	CASSLLTGRGGELFF
NA	TRBJ2-3	NA	16	TRBV13	TGTGCCAGCAGCCCACCAGGGGGAGGAAGCACAGATACGCAGTATTTT	CASSPPGGGSTDTQYF
NA	TRBJ2-5	NA	15	TRBV6-1	TGTGCCAGCAGTGCGGATGGGACTCGGCAAGAGACCCAGTACTTC	CASSADGTRQETQYF
TRBD2	TRBJ2-7	NA	13	TRBV5-1	TGCGCCAGCAGGCCCAGCGGGGCCTACGAGCAGTACTTC	CASRPSGAYEQYF
NA	TRBJ2-7	NA	15	TRBV5-6	TGTGCCAGCAGCCCTCTAGCCGTGTCCACCTACGAGCAGTACTTC	CASSPLAVSTYEQYF
TRBD1	TRBJ1-1	NA	14	TRBV30	TGTGCCTGGAGTGTAGGGACAGGGGGCACTGAAGCTTTCTTT	CAWSVGTGGTEAFF
NA	TRBJ2-7	NA	12	TRBV5-4	TGTGCCAGCAGCTTGGGGGCTTACGAGCAGTACTTC	CASSLGAYEQYF
TRBD1	TRBJ2-5	NA	14	TRBV9	TGTGCCAGCAGCGACACAGGGGGCAGAGAGACCCAGTACTTC	CASSDTGGRETQYF
NA	TRBJ1-1	NA	12	TRBV15	TGTGCCACCAGCAGGGGGGCCACTGAAGCTTTCTTT	CATSRGATEAFF
NA	TRBJ1-4	NA	15	TRBV6-1	TGTGCCAGCAGTGTAACAGGGTCAACTAATGAAAAACTGTTTTTT	CASSVTGSTNEKLFF
NA	TRBJ1-4	NA	9	TRBV3-1/TRBV3-2	TGCCATGATCAGGAAAAACTGTTTTTT	CHDQEKLFF
NA	TRBJ1-3	NA	16	TRBV28	TGTGCCAGCAGTTTGGGACTCCGGAGCTCTGGAAACACCATATATTTT	CASSLGLRSSGNTIYF
TRBD2	TRBJ2-2	few	16	TRBV5-1	TGCGCCAGCAGCTTTGTAACGCTAGCGGGGACCGGGGAGCTGTTTTTT	CASSFVTLAGTGELFF
TRBD1	TRBJ2-6	NA	18	TRBV7-9	TGTGCCAGCAGTCCAGGACAGGGGAGATCGTCTGGGGCCAACGTCCTGACTTTC	CASSPGQGRSSGANVLTF
NA	TRBJ2-1	NA	14	TRBV10-3	TGTGCCATCAGTGAAGGGGGAGCCCGGAATGAGCAGTTCTTC	CAISEGGARNEQFF
NA	TRBJ2-1	NA	13	TRBV5-1	TGCGCCAGCAGCTCGACTATCCACAATGAGCAGTTCTTC	CASSSTIHNEQFF
NA	TRBJ2-6	NA	13	TRBV6-1	TGTGCCAGCAGTGGAAGGAGTAACAACGTCCTGACTTTC	CASSGRSNNVLTF
TRBD2	TRBJ2-1	NA	16	TRBV11-2	TGTGCCAGCAGCCGCCAACTGCGGGAGGGCCGTAATGAGCAGTTCTTC	CASSRQLREGRNEQFF
NA	TRBJ2-5	NA	14	TRBV4-2	TGTGCCAGCAGCCAGGGGCGGGGCCAAGAGACCCAGTACTTC	CASSQGRGQETQYF
NA	TRBJ2-7	NA	13	TRBV18	TGTGCCAGCTCACCCGAAACTACATACGAGCAGTACTTC	CASSPETTYEQYF
NA	TRBJ2-1	NA	15	TRBV28	TGTGCCAGCAGTTTGGACGGAGGCTCCTACAATGAGCAGTTCTTC	CASSLDGGSYNEQFF
TRBD1	TRBJ2-2	NA	16	TRBV6-6	TGTGCCAGCAGTTACCGTTGGGACAGGGAGTTCGGGGAGCTGTTTTTT	CASSYRWDREFGELFF
NA	TRBJ2-3	NA	16	TRBV28	TGTGCCAGCAGCTTTGGGGCAGGGGAGGGGACAGATACGCAGTATTTT	CASSFGAGEGTDTQYF
NA	TRBJ1-1	NA	14	TRBV5-1	TGCGCCAGCAGCTTGCCAGGAACGAACACTGAAGCTTTCTTT	CASSLPGTNTEAFF
TRBD2	TRBJ2-3	NA	16	TRBV9	TGTGCCAGCAGCGCTAGCGGGACGCTAGGCACAGATACGCAGTATTTT	CASSASGTLGTDTQYF
NA	TRBJ1-2	NA	12	TRBV5-5	TGTGCCAGCAGCGTGGGAGGGTATGGCTACACCTTC	CASSVGGYGYTF
NA	TRBJ2-1	NA	15	TRBV2	TGTGCCAGCAGTGCGGGGAGCGCCTCCTACAATGAGCAGTTCTTC	CASSAGSASYNEQFF